Listed here are 8 T cell receptor beta chains from one sample, sequenced in a study of T cell responses to AZD1222 COVID-19 vaccine. Libraries were prepared by immunoSEQ multiplex PCR; TCRdb keeps only in-frame clonotypes and omits some of them. The table lists approximately 130,000 clones, approximately 88% of them singletons. Sequenced material: peripheral blood, taken 28 days after the second AZD1222 dose. These receptors all come from an adult who received the AZD1222 COVID-19 vaccine.

V is TRBV19 and J is TRBJ1-2; D is perhaps TRBD1 (6 bases). The CDR3 sequence is 15 residues long. Per germline, CDR1 LNHDA and CDR2 SQIVND (reference sequence). V gave up 4 bases and J gave up 4 bases, with 16 bases separating them. CDR3 sequence reads: CASSRPPGAGYGYTF. The CDR3 DNA sequence: TGTGCCAGTAGTAGGCCTCCGGGGGCGGGCTATGGCTACACCTTC.

The rearrangement uses TRBV5-1 and TRBJ1-5, with D possibly being TRBD1 (5 bases). V lost 5 bases, J lost 1 base, and 10 bases lay in between. The CDR3 sequence is 14 residues long. CDR1 and CDR2 (germline): SGHRS, YFSETQ. CDR3 coding DNA: TGCGCCAGCAGGCAGGGTTTAAGCAATCAGCCCCAGCATTTT. It codes for CASRQGLSNQPQHF.

V and J are TRBV6-1 and TRBJ1-1; D perhaps matches TRBD1 (5 bases). Germline-derived CDR1 and CDR2 are MNHNS and SASEGT. V shed 2 bases and J shed 4 bases, with 11 bases lying between them. The CDR3 has 14 amino acids. The CDR3 loop is CASSESGLGTEAFF. The CDR3 DNA is TGTGCCAGCAGTGAATCAGGGTTGGGCACTGAAGCTTTCTTT.

The chain has TRBV5-1 and TRBJ2-2; the match to TRBD2 covers 8 bases. J was trimmed by 3 bases and V by 5 bases; bases with no gene match: 9. The CDR3 has 16 residues. Germline values: CDR1 SGHRS, CDR2 YFSETQ. The DNA of the CDR3 is TGCGCCAGCAGGCGTCGGGAGGGCCTTGACACCGGGGAGCTGTTTTTT. It translates to CASRRREGLDTGELFF.

The chain joins TRBV29-1 to TRBJ2-3, with D hard to call. The CDR3 totals 12 residues. Germline V gene lookup returns CDR1 SQVTM and CDR2 ANQGSEA. Trimming took 4 bases from V and 0 from J, leaving 5 bases between them. This chain's CDR3 is CSVGVSTDTQYF. The DNA of the CDR3 is TGCAGCGTTGGCGTCAGCACAGATACGCAGTATTTT.

CDR3 DNA: TGTGCCAGCAGGGACAGGGGTCGTGGCTACACCTTC. The encoded protein is CASRDRGRGYTF. The chain uses TRBV12-3 or TRBV12-4 and TRBJ1-2; 9 bases are shared with TRBD1. The CDR3 extends over 12 amino acids. The trim removed 6 bases at V and 7 bases at J, leaving 3 bases unmatched.

The chain has TRBV4-2 and TRBJ2-5; D is ambiguous. Trimming removed 1 base at V and 3 bases at J, with 6 bases between. The CDR3 is 13 amino acids. Germline CDR1 and CDR2: LGHNA and YNFKEQ. CDR3 residues: CASSQVSEETQYF. CDR3 sequence (DNA): TGTGCCAGCAGCCAAGTCTCGGAAGAGACCCAGTACTTC.

V and J are TRBV2 and TRBJ1-2, with D maybe TRBD1 (5 bases). The CDR3 has 11 amino acids. Germline V gene sequence: CDR1 SNHLY, CDR2 FYNNEI. The V end lost 4 bases, the J end lost 8 bases, and 8 bases lay between the germline ends. The CDR3 nucleotides read TGTGCCAGCAGTGCCCAGGGCGGCTACACCTTC. Translating it yields CASSAQGGYTF.